Listed below are T cell receptor beta chains from one sample, sequenced in a study of breast tumors, draining lymph nodes, adjacent tissues. MiXCR was run by TCRdb on the multiplex PCR reads, yielding one entry per CDR3 protein. Among 200,000 to 300,000 distinct CDR3 sequences, roughly 31% were seen once, and the ten largest hold more than 0.85%. The sample taken for sequencing was axillary lymph node tissue. The receptors originated from a female donor with breast cancer. Some clones in this sample may be carry-over from other donors' samples. Both conserved end residues are part of each CDR3. Fields, in order: J gene, V gene, CDR3 protein.

J: TRBJ1-3
V: TRBV7-2
CDR3: CASSSDRERGNTIHF

J: TRBJ2-3
V: TRBV6-5
CDR3: CASRNRGLAGANTDTQYF

J: TRBJ2-1
V: TRBV9
CDR3: CASSVWGQSYNEQFF

J: TRBJ2-3
V: TRBV5-4
CDR3: CASSGDPASTDTQYF

J: TRBJ2-3
V: TRBV29-1
CDR3: CSARTGVTDTQYF

J: TRBJ1-2
V: TRBV9
CDR3: CASSPHRDTRGVYGYTF

J: TRBJ2-2
V: TRBV20-1
CDR3: CSASRGPANTGELFF

J: TRBJ1-6
V: TRBV4-1
CDR3: CASSPETGVWTPLHF

J: TRBJ2-2
V: TRBV6-5
CDR3: CASTDRANGELFF

J: TRBJ2-1
V: TRBV12-3/TRBV12-4
CDR3: CASSTTSGRTYNEQFF

J: TRBJ1-2
V: TRBV7-6
CDR3: CASSLVIGTAYYGYTF

J: TRBJ2-3
V: TRBV7-8
CDR3: CASSPTSSDTQYF

J: .
V: TRBV15
CDR3: CATSREEGNTGAFF

J: TRBJ1-5
V: TRBV6-2/TRBV6-3
CDR3: CATSFGSSNQPQHF

J: TRBJ1-2
V: TRBV6-1
CDR3: CASTTWGVDYGYTF

J: TRBJ1-4
V: TRBV20-1
CDR3: CSAGDRGAGEKLFF

J: TRBJ2-7
V: TRBV20-1
CDR3: CSASGWITYEQYF

J: TRBJ1-5
V: TRBV6-9
CDR3: CASSYSRMNQPQHF

J: TRBJ1-4
V: TRBV29-1
CDR3: CSVSQGGATNEKLFF

J: TRBJ1-1
V: TRBV12-3/TRBV12-4
CDR3: CASRPENTKAFF

J: TRBJ2-1
V: TRBV29-1
CDR3: CSVEATGNEQFF

J: TRBJ1-3
V: TRBV7-9
CDR3: CASSFSRQLSSGNPIYF

J: TRBJ2-3
V: TRBV20-1
CDR3: CSARGAPDTQYF

J: TRBJ2-7
V: TRBV20-1
CDR3: CSGSGRASYEQYF

J: TRBJ1-2
V: TRBV28
CDR3: CASSGGQTNYGYTF

J: TRBJ2-6
V: TRBV5-6
CDR3: CASSLGPRQANVLTF

J: TRBJ1-5
V: TRBV30
CDR3: CAWSRTVSNQPQHF

J: TRBJ2-3
V: TRBV11-3
CDR3: CGSSLDRVPGRRTDTQYF

J: TRBJ1-5
V: TRBV19
CDR3: CASSMGSATNNQPQHF

J: TRBJ2-2
V: TRBV12-3/TRBV12-4
CDR3: CASGPRASGSLGTGELFF

J: TRBJ2-3
V: TRBV3-1
CDR3: CASSQLAGSIDTQYF

J: TRBJ2-5
V: TRBV28
CDR3: CASNAQETQYF

J: TRBJ1-2
V: TRBV7-8
CDR3: CASSERQGGYTF

J: TRBJ1-5
V: TRBV12-3/TRBV12-4
CDR3: CASSGGGKGNQPQHF

J: TRBJ2-1
V: TRBV2
CDR3: CASGSGISIHEQFF

J: TRBJ1-1
V: TRBV6-4
CDR3: CASRIQILSEAFF

J: TRBJ1-1
V: TRBV5-5
CDR3: CASSLDGRKNTEAFF

J: TRBJ1-6
V: TRBV4-3
CDR3: CASSQGSRAANSPLHF

J: TRBJ2-1
V: TRBV24-1
CDR3: CATGLAGEISYNEQFF

J: TRBJ2-7
V: TRBV10-1
CDR3: CASTPRAGVSYEQYF

J: TRBJ2-3
V: TRBV6-6
CDR3: CASRLYGREADTQYF

J: TRBJ1-5
V: TRBV6-1
CDR3: CASTGLNSNQPQHF

J: TRBJ2-6
V: TRBV19
CDR3: CASSIWLANVLTF

J: TRBJ2-5
V: TRBV15
CDR3: CATSRERTGLGTQYF

J: TRBJ1-5
V: TRBV2
CDR3: CASSDRHQPQHF

J: TRBJ2-3
V: TRBV6-4
CDR3: CASSEEGLADTQYF

J: TRBJ2-5
V: TRBV20-1
CDR3: CSARTSGSRGETQYF

J: TRBJ2-2
V: TRBV20-1
CDR3: CSARIGPGEPFF

J: TRBJ2-7
V: TRBV24-1
CDR3: CATKRTSGRAEQYF

J: TRBJ2-1
V: TRBV7-9
CDR3: CASSSPSGRYNEQFF

J: TRBJ2-5
V: TRBV18
CDR3: CASSQTPTGETQYF

J: TRBJ2-2
V: TRBV5-4
CDR3: CASSYLISGIGELFF

J: TRBJ2-3
V: TRBV28
CDR3: CAIRSANTQYF